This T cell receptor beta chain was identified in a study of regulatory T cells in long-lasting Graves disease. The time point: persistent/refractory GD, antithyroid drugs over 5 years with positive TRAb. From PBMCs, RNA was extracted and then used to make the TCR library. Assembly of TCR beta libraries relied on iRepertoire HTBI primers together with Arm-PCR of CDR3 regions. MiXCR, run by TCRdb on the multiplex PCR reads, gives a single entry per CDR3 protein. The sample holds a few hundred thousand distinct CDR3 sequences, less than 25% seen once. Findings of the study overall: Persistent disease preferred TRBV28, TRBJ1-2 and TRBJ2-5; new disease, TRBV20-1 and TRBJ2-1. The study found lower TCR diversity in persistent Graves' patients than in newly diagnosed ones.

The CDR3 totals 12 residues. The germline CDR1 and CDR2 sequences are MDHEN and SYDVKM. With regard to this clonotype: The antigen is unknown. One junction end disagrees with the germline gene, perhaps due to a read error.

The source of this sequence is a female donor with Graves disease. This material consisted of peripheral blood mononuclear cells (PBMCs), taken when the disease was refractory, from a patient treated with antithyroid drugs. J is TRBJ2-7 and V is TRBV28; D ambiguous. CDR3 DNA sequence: TGTGCCAGCAGTTATACGAATTACGAACAGTACTTC. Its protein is CASSYTNYEQYF.